The 16 T cell receptor beta chains below were found in one sample sequenced in a study of OX40 agonist ivuxolimab in advanced cancers. Here immunoSEQ multiplex PCR was the method, and the copy in TCRdb shows in-frame clones only, minus some. The repertoire consists of 25,000 to 30,000 clones, with around 79% occurring once and the leading ten covering about 31%. The specimen was CD4+ or CD8+ T cells sorted from blood, collected in a trial of the OX40 agonist ivuxolimab. The receptor set was obtained from an adult with an advanced solid tumor such as melanoma, head and neck, liver or kidney cancer.

V gene TRBV11-3 combines with J gene TRBJ2-5, with D tentatively TRBD2 (6 bases). The end of the DNA is better explained by TRBJ2-7, so the J call may be wrong. Germline loops: CDR1 SGHNT, CDR2 YENEEA. The CDR3 is made up of 14 amino acids. The DNA for the CDR3 is TGTGCCAGCAGCCTCGGGGGTGACCTAACCGAGCAGTACTTC. Its translation is CASSLGGDLTEQYF.

V usage is TRBV6-4 and J usage is TRBJ2-2, with 8 bases identical to TRBD1. Germline CDR1 and CDR2: MRHNA and SNTAGT. V gave up 6 bases and J gave up 1 base; unmatched junction bases: 1. The CDR3 totals 14 residues. The chain's CDR3 is CASSRGRNTGELFF. The CDR3 bases are TGTGCCAGCAGCAGGGGGCGGAACACCGGGGAGCTGTTTTTT.

This clone appeared once. The chain is built from TRBV28 and TRBJ1-4; TRBD1 matches at 9 bases. Trimming at V came to 7 bases and at J to 8 bases, leaving 11 bases not matched to a gene. This CDR3 is 15 amino acids long. Germline V gene lookup returns CDR1 MDHEN and CDR2 SYDVKM. The CDR3 nucleotides read TGTGCCAGCACCCCGGCGGGGACAGGGTACGAAAAACTGTTTTTT. Protein product: CASTPAGTGYEKLFF.

The V call is TRBV11-2, the J call TRBJ2-1; 11 bases are shared with TRBD2. The CDR3 is 17 residues long. J lost 5 bases, V lost 3 bases, and 9 bases had no gene match. In germline, CDR1 is SGHAT, CDR2 FQNNGV. In DNA form, the CDR3 reads TGTGCCAGCAGCTTCCGGCCCGGGACTAGCGGAAACAATGAGCAGTTCTTC. Amino acids: CASSFRPGTSGNNEQFF.

This clone has more than one count but fewer than ten. The chain has TRBV14 and TRBJ2-5, with D maybe TRBD1 (7 bases). CDR1 and CDR2 (germline): SGHDN, FVKESK. V was cut by 0 bases and J by 5 bases, with 16 bases left in between. This CDR3 is 16 amino acids long. CDR3 amino acids: CASSQEPGGIWETQYF. The CDR3 DNA follows: TGTGCCAGCAGCCAAGAACCAGGGGGGATTTGGGAGACCCAGTACTTC. Filled out from reference TRBV14 and TRBJ2-5, the complete variable domain reads EAGVTQFPSHSVIEKGQTVTLRCDPISGHDNLYWYRRVMGKEIKFLLHFVKESKQDESGMPNNRFLAERTGGTYSTLKVQPAELEDSGVYFCASSQEPGGIWETQYFGPGTRLLVL.

The J gene is TRBJ2-5, the V gene TRBV9; D perhaps matches TRBD2 (5 bases). Per germline, CDR1 SGDLS and CDR2 YYNGEE. Trimming took 0 bases from V and 0 from J, leaving 6 bases between them. This CDR3 is built from 14 residues. CDR3 sequence reads: CASSVDGDQETQYF. CDR3 in DNA: TGTGCCAGCAGCGTAGACGGGGACCAAGAGACCCAGTACTTC.

This clone was recorded a few times. The CDR3 here is CASSGDSNNYGYTF. CDR3 DNA: TGTGCCAGCAGTGGGGACAGCAACAACTATGGCTACACCTTC. The chain uses TRBV2 and TRBJ1-2, with 7 bases aligning to TRBD1. Per germline, CDR1 SNHLY and CDR2 FYNNEI. The J segment lost 2 bases and the V segment lost 4 bases, leaving 4 bases of the junction unmatched. The CDR3 has 14 amino acids.

The table lists this clone with a count of one. The gene calls are TRBV6-5 and TRBJ1-6; no definite D call. Germline loops: CDR1 MNHEY, CDR2 SVGAGI. Trimming shortened V by 0 bases and J by 0 bases, and 6 bases separated the two germline ends. CDR3 length: 16 residues. The CDR3 DNA is TGTGCCAGCAGTTACTCGGCCAGCTCCTATAATTCACCCCTCCACTTT. This gives the protein CASSYSASSYNSPLHF.

This sequence joins TRBV9 and TRBJ2-2, with 10 bases identical to TRBD2. CDR1 is SGDLS, CDR2 YYNGEE, per germline. The CDR3 contains 17 residues. V gave up 2 bases and J gave up 8 bases; unmatched junction bases: 12. CDR3 bases: TGTGCCAGCAGCGTCCCGAGATCAGGACTAGCGGATGGGGAGCTGTTTTTT. It is translated as CASSVPRSGLADGELFF. Full variable domain (rest looked up from reference TRBV9 and TRBJ2-2): DSGVTQTPKHLITATGQRVTLRCSPRSGDLSVYWYQQSLDQGLQFLIQYYNGEERAKGNILERFSAQQFPDLHSELNLSSLELGDSALYFCASSVPRSGLADGELFFGEGSRLTVL.

This clone is medium-sized (0.01 to 0.1%). The chain employs TRBV7-3 and TRBJ2-3, with 16 positions matching TRBD2. V shed 5 bases and J 5 bases; nucleotides not matched to a gene: 4. Germline V CDR1 and CDR2: SGHTA, FQGTGA. This CDR3 contains 16 residues. This CDR3 is CASSQGLAGGRDTQYF. The CDR3 nucleotides read TGTGCCAGCAGCCAGGGACTAGCGGGAGGGAGAGATACGCAGTATTTT.

The rearrangement links TRBV25-1 to TRBJ2-7; weak D call: TRBD1 (6 bases). V lost 4 bases, J lost 3 bases, and 13 bases lay in between. The CDR3 has 14 residues. Germline loops: CDR1 MGHDK, CDR2 SYGVNS. This chain's CDR3 is CASSVSGDNYEQYF. The CDR3 DNA sequence: TGTGCCAGCAGTGTGTCTGGGGACAACTACGAGCAGTACTTC.

The chain carries TRBV19 and TRBJ2-1; 13 nucleotides align to TRBD2. Germline trimming cut 5 bases from V and 8 bases from J; bases unmatched to any gene: 9. Germline V CDR1 and CDR2: LNHDA, SQIVND (reference sequence). The CDR3 is made up of 16 amino acids. CDR3 in DNA: TGTGCCAGTAGTCCACACGGGACTAGCGGGACTTATGAGCAGTTCTTC. Encoded protein: CASSPHGTSGTYEQFF.

The chain links TRBV4-1 to TRBJ1-1; D is uncertain. Trimming shortened V by 3 bases and J by 5 bases, and 13 bases separated the two germline ends. The germline V gene has CDR1 MGHRA and CDR2 YSYEKL. This CDR3 is built from 14 residues. The CDR3 bases are TGCGCCAGCAGCCAGGGTCCGGTGAGGACTGAAGCTTTCTTT. It is translated as CASSQGPVRTEAFF.

V usage is TRBV2 and J usage is TRBJ1-2; tentative D call: TRBD1 (5 bases). Trimming shortened V by 5 bases and J by 6 bases, and 13 bases separated the two germline ends. The CDR3 runs 13 residues. CDR1 is SNHLY and CDR2 is FYNNEI in the germline V gene. The CDR3 loop reads CASSSTGDNGYTF. The CDR3 nucleotides read TGTGCCAGCAGTTCCACAGGAGATAATGGCTACACCTTC.

The V call is TRBV19, the J call TRBJ2-1; D call uncertain. Germline V gene lookup returns CDR1 LNHDA and CDR2 SQIVND (reference sequence). The CDR3 extends over 14 amino acids. Trimming shortened V by 2 bases and J by 7 bases, and 12 bases separated the two germline ends. In DNA form, the CDR3 reads TGTGCCAGTAGTATACTAGTCGGTGGGAATGAGCAGTTCTTC. This codes for CASSILVGGNEQFF.

The chain recombines TRBV2 with TRBJ2-1, with TRBD2 matching over 9 bases. Trimming took 3 bases from V and 5 from J; bases not matched to a gene: 11. The CDR3 has 17 amino acids. Germline lookup yields CDR1 SNHLY and CDR2 FYNNEI. CDR3 bases: TGTGCCAGCAGTGATCCTCTAGCGGGACTGCGAGACAATGAGCAGTTCTTC. Amino acid sequence: CASSDPLAGLRDNEQFF.